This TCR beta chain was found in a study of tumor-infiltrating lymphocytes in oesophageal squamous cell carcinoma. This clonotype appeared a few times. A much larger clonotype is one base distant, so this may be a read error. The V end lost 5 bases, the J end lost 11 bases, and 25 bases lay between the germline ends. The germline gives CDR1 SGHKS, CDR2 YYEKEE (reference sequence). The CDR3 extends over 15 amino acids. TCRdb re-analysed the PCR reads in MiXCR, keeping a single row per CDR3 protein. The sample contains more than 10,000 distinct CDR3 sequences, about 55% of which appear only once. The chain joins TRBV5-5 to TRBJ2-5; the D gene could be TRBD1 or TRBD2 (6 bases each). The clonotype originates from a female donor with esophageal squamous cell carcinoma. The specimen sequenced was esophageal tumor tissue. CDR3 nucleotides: TGTGCCAGCAGACGAGGGGGGATTCCATTGGAGGAGCAGTACTTC. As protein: CASRRGGIPLEEQYF.